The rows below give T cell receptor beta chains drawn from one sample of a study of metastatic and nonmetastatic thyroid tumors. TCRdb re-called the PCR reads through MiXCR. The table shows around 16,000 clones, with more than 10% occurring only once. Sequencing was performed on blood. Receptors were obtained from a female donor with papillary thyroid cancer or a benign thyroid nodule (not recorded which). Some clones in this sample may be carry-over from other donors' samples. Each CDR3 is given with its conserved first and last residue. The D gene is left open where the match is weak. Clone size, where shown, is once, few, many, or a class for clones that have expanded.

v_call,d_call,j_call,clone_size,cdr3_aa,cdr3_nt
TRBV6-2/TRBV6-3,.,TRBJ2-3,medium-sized,CASSYSVGEDTQYF,TGTGCCAGCAGTTACTCGGTAGGGGAAGATACGCAGTATTTT
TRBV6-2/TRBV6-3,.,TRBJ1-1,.,CASSYREPDAVF,TGTGCCAGCAGTTACCGAGAGCCTGATGCTGTCTTT
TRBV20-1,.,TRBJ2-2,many,CSASSLLEYTGELFF,TGCAGTGCTAGTTCCCTACTAGAATACACCGGGGAGCTGTTTTTT
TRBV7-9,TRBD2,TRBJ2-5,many,CASSLAGGTKQETQYF,TGTGCCAGCAGCTTAGCGGGGGGGACTAAACAAGAGACCCAGTACTTC
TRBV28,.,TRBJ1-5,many,CASSFPPPPWQPQHF,TGTGCCAGCAGTTTTCCCCCCCCCCCATGGCAGCCCCAGCATTTT
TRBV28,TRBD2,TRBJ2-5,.,CASSLYNMLAGARETQYF,TGTGCCAGCAGTTTATATAATATGCTAGCGGGAGCGAGGGAGACCCAGTACTTC
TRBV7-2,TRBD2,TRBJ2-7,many,CASSPQGGDYEQYF,TGTGCCAGCAGCCCCCAGGGAGGGGACTACGAGCAGTACTTC
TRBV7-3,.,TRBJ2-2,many,CASSRNTGELFF,TGTGCCAGCAGCCGTAACACCGGGGAGCTGTTTTTT
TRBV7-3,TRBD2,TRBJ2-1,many,CASSSGLELYNEQFF,TGTGCCAGCAGTTCGGGACTAGAACTCTACAATGAGCAGTTCTTC
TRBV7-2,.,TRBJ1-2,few,CASSLGPNTGYTF,TGTGCCAGCAGCTTAGGGCCAAATACTGGCTACACCTTC
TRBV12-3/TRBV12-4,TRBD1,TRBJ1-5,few,CASSRQGNNQPQHF,TGTGCCAGCAGCCGACAGGGGAACAATCAGCCCCAGCATTTT
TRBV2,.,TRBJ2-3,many,CASSEAYRGASTDTQYF,TGTGCCAGCAGTGAGGCGTACCGGGGGGCGAGCACAGATACGCAGTATTTT
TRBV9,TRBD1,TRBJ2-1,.,CASSIRTGDANNEQFF,TGTGCCAGCAGCATACGGACAGGGGACGCCAACAATGAGCAGTTCTTC
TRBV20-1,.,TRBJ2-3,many,CSANRGASTDTQYF,TGCAGTGCTAACCGAGGGGCGAGCACAGATACGCAGTATTTT
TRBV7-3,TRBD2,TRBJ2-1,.,CASSLTGLAGGEQFF,TGTGCCAGCAGCTTAACTGGACTAGCGGGAGGTGAGCAGTTCTTC
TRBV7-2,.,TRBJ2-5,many,CASSDRKGGKETQYF,TGTGCCAGCAGCGACCGGAAGGGAGGAAAAGAGACCCAGTACTTC
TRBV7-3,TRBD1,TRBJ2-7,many,CASSSGTGSEQYF,TGTGCCAGCAGCTCCGGGACAGGGTCCGAGCAGTACTTC
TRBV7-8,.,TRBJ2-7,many,CASSTRLRYEQYF,TGTGCCAGCAGTACTCGGCTCCGCTACGAGCAGTACTTC
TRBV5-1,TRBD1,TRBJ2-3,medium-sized,CASSLGQGNGDTQYF,TGCGCCAGCAGCTTGGGACAGGGAAATGGAGATACGCAGTATTTT
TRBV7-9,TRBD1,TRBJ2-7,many,CASSQGQGKLYEQYF,TGTGCCAGCAGCCAGGGACAGGGGAAACTCTACGAGCAGTACTTC
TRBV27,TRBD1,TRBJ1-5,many,CASSLGPGQNQPQHF,TGTGCCAGCAGTTTAGGTCCGGGACAGAATCAGCCCCAGCATTTT
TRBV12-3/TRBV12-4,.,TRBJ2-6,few,CASFTSGSNALTF,TGTGCCAGCTTCACTTCCGGGTCCAACGCCCTGACTTTC
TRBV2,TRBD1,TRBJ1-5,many,CASRMTGGAEDPQHF,TGTGCCAGCAGGATGACAGGGGGTGCGGAGGACCCCCAGCATTTT
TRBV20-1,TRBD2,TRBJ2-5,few,CSARDLRGGSRGLGVETQYF,TGCAGTGCTAGAGATTTACGCGGGGGGTCGCGGGGTCTGGGGGTCGAGACCCAGTACTTC
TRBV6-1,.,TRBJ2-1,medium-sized,CASSPETGVDNEQFF,TGTGCCAGCAGTCCTGAAACGGGAGTGGACAATGAGCAGTTCTTC
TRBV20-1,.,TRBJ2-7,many,CSAREGIGAVAGSYEQYF,TGCAGTGCTAGAGAAGGGATTGGGGCGGTGGCAGGCTCCTACGAGCAGTACTTC